This T cell receptor (beta chain) originates from a study of Siglec-9 on CD8 T cells in melanoma. Overall study findings and caveats: In melanoma tumors, a Siglec-9-marked effector memory CD8+ subset reportedly appeared to accumulate.

This clone showed up just a few times. Antigen unknown. Profiling relied on immunoSEQ multiplex PCR, and the TCRdb table lists in-frame clones only, not all of them. The table has about 30,000 clones, 75% to 85% seen once; the top ten hold roughly 6.3%. V was clipped by 5 bases and J by 0 bases; unmatched bases: 4. Germline CDR1 is LNHDA and CDR2 is SQIVND (reference sequence). CDR3 length: 15 amino acids. The sequencing sample was made of Siglec-9- CD8+ T cells sorted from blood. The TCR sequence derives from a human donor in good health. V gene TRBV19 combines with J gene TRBJ1-3, with TRBD1 matching over 7 bases. The CDR3 here is CASSVDRYSGNTIYF. In nucleotides, the CDR3 is TGTGCCAGTAGTGTGGACAGGTACTCTGGAAACACCATATATTTT.